This T cell receptor beta chain appears in the sequencing data of a study of beta chain features in type 1 diabetes. Study-level results: TCRB CDR3s were moderately but significantly shorter in Type 1 diabetes patients in all four CD4+ subsets.

About this clone itself: The antigen remains undetermined.

Sequenced material consisted of expressed TCRB transcripts (all of the isolated RNA was reverse transcribed). Data came from immunoSEQ multiplex PCR; TCRdb stores just in-frame clones and leaves some out. The data contain around 600,000 clones, over 10% of them singletons. The germline gives CDR1 MDHEN, CDR2 SYDVKM. The V end was cut by 6 bases, the J end by 2 bases, with 10 bases between. The CDR3 has 13 amino acids. This receptor was obtained from a man in his thirties or forties with type 1 diabetes. The chain joins TRBV28 to TRBJ1-2; D unclear. The sequencing input was naive CD4+ T cells from blood. CDR3: CASRTMGNYGYTF. The CDR3 bases are TGTGCCAGCAGGACAATGGGGAACTATGGCTACACCTTC.